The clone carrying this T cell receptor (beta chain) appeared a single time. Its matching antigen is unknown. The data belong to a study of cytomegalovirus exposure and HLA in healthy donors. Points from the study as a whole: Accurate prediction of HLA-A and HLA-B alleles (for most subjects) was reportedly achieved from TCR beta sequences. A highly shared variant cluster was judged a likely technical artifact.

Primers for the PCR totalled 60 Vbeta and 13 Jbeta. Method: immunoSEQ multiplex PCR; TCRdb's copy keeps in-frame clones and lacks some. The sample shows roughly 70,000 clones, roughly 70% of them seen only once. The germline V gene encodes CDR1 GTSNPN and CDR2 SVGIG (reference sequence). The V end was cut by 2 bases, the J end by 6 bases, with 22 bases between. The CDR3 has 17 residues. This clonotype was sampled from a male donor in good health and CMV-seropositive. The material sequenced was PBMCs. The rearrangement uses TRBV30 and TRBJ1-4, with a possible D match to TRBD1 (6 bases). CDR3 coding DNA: TGTGCCTGGAGTCCTCAGGGGCCTCTAAACGCTCATGAAAAACTGTTTTTT. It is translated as CAWSPQGPLNAHEKLFF.